Below are 5 T cell receptor beta chains sequenced from a single sample in a study of CD4 T cells in relation to SARS-CoV-2 and coronaviruses. Here immunoSEQ multiplex PCR was the method, and the copy in TCRdb shows in-frame clones only, minus some. Here the sample spans about 38,000 clones, 85% to 90% being singletons. Sequencing was carried out using memory CD4+ T cells from PBMCs. The receptors were gathered from an adult with COVID-19.

The chain links TRBV3-1 (or the pseudogene TRBV3-2) to TRBJ1-1; D is possibly TRBD1 (5 bases). The V end lost 2 bases, the J end lost 11 bases, and 12 bases lay between the germline ends. The CDR3 sequence is 12 residues long. Per the germline V gene, CDR1 is LGHDT and CDR2 is YNNKEL (reference sequence). CDR3 sequence: CASSQPGGSAFF. The CDR3 DNA reads TGTGCCAGCAGCCAACCCGGGGGAAGTGCTTTCTTT.

This chain uses TRBV11-2 with TRBJ2-3, with 8 bases aligning to TRBD1. The CDR3 covers 15 residues. With 5 bases clipped from V and 5 bases from J, the junction kept 9 bases outside the gene matches. Germline values: CDR1 SGHAT, CDR2 FQNNGV. CDR3 nucleotide sequence: TGTGCCAGCAGCCGCCTGGGACAGGTTCGAGATACGCAGTATTTT. Protein sequence: CASSRLGQVRDTQYF.

DNA for the CDR3: TGTGCCAGCAGCTTAGCAGGGACAGGGGCCTATCAGCCCCAGCATTTT. It specifies CASSLAGTGAYQPQHF. The genes are TRBV7-8 and TRBJ1-5; TRBD1 aligns across 10 bases. CDR3 length: 16 residues. Germline lookup yields CDR1 SGHVS and CDR2 FQNEAQ. The V and J ends lost 0 bases and 5 bases, in that order; junction bases with no gene match: 4.

The chain recombines TRBV18 with TRBJ1-1, with D possibly TRBD1 on 5 matching bases. Trimming cost V 6 bases and J 6 bases, with 11 bases left between them. CDR1 is KGHSH and CDR2 is LQKENI in the germline V gene. CDR3 size: 12 residues. CDR3 bases: TGTGCCAGCTCCGAGAGGGGCGCTGAAGCTTTCTTT. It encodes CASSERGAEAFF.

The chain links TRBV7-2 to TRBJ2-7, with 9 bases matching TRBD1. Germline CDR1 is SGHTA and CDR2 is FQGNSA. This CDR3 is 15 amino acids long. The junction had 7 bases not matched to a gene; V was cut back by 5 bases and J by 2 bases. The CDR3 loop is CASSLTGGDPYEQYF. The CDR3 DNA reads TGTGCCAGCAGCCTCACAGGGGGCGATCCCTACGAGCAGTACTTC.